Sequencing of this TCR beta chain was carried out in a study of T cell responses to AZD1222 COVID-19 vaccine. The CDR3 totals 15 residues. CDR1 and CDR2 (germline): SQVTM, ANQGSEA. Trimming took off 4 bases at V and 1 base at J, with 14 bases between the two ends. Concerning this clone itself: Its antigen is not identified.

The data were produced by immunoSEQ multiplex PCR, yet TCRdb's version contains in-frame clones alone and is incomplete. This table has about 75,000 clones, around 86% appearing once. Study-wide points: There were mostly white British donors and more females than males, and clonal diversity was possibly underestimated.

Sequencing used peripheral blood, obtained 28 days after the second AZD1222 dose. J is TRBJ2-1 and V is TRBV29-1; D remains unclear. This clonotype originated in an adult who received the AZD1222 COVID-19 vaccine. The CDR3 nucleotides are TGCAGCGTTGCGGCAGCTCAATCGTCCTACAATGAGCAGTTCTTC. Translated: CSVAAAQSSYNEQFF.